This T cell receptor beta chain derives from a study of blood T cell repertoires in COVID-19. Germline lookup yields CDR1 LNHDA and CDR2 SQIVND (reference sequence). V gave up 5 bases and J gave up 0 bases, with 7 bases separating them. The CDR3 extends over 14 amino acids. Participants had their cohort set by participant-reported clinical history. In the original analysis: By means of reference gene primer amplification, nucleated cell counts were estimated. The data were produced by immunoSEQ multiplex PCR, yet TCRdb's version contains in-frame clones alone and is incomplete. The DNA was the basis for D and trimming; V, J and clone size are from that table. The sample includes around 300,000 clones, approximately 86% of them seen just once.

Specimen: PBMCs or T cells enriched from blood (not recorded which). The chain is built from TRBV19 and TRBJ1-4; D is uncertain. The receptor comes from a woman aged 18-29 years who had recovered from COVID-19. The CDR3 loop reads CASSDTSTNEKLFF. CDR3 DNA sequence: TGTGCCAGTAGTGATACATCAACTAATGAAAAACTGTTTTTT.